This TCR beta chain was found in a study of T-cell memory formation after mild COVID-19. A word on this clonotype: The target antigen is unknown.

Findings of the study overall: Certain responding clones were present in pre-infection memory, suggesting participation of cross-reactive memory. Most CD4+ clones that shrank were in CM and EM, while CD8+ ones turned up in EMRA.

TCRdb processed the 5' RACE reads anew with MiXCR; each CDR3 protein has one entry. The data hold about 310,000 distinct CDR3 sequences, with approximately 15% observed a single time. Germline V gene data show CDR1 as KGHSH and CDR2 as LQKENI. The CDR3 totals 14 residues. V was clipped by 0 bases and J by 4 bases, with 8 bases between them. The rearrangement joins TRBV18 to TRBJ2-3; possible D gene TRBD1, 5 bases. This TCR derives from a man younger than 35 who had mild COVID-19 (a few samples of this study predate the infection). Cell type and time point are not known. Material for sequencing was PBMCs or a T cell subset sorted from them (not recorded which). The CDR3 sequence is CASSPPAGPDTQYF. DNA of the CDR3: TGTGCCAGCTCACCACCGGCAGGGCCAGATACGCAGTATTTT.